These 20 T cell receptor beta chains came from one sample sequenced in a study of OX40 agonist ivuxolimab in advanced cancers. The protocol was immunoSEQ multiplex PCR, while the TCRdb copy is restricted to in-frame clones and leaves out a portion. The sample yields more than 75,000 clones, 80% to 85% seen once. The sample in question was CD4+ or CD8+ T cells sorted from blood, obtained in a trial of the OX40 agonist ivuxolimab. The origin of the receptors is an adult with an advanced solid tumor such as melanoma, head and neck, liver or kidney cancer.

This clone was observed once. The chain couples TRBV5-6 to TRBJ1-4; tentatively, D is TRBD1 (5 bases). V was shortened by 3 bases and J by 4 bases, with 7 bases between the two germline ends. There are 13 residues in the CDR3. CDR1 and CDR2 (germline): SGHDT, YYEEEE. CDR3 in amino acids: CASSWDGNEKLFF. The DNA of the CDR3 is TGTGCCAGCAGCTGGGACGGTAATGAAAAACTGTTTTTT. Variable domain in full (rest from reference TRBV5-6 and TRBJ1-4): DAGVTQSPTHLIKTRGQQVTLRCSPKSGHDTVSWYQQALGQGPQFIFQYYEEEERQRGNFPDRFSGHQFPNYSSELNVNALLLGDSALYLCASSWDGNEKLFFGSGTQLSVL.

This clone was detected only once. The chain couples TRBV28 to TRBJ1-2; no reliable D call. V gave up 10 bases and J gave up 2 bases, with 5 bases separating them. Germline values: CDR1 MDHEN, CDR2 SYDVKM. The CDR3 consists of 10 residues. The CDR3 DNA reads TGTGCCACGTTAAACTATGGCTACACCTTC. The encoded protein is CATLNYGYTF.

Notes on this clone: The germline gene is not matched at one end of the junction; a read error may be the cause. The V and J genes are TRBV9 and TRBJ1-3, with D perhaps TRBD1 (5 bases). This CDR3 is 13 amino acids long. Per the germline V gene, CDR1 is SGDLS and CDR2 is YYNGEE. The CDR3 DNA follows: TGTGCCAGCAGCCTGGGACCTGGAGACACCATATATTTT. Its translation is CASSLGPGDTIYF.

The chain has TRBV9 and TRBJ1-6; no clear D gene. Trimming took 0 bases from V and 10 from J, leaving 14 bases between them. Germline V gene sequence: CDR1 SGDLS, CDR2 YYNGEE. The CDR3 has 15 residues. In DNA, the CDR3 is TGTGCCAGCAGCGTAGAAGGATATGGGCCATCACCCCTCCACTTT. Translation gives CASSVEGYGPSPLHF.

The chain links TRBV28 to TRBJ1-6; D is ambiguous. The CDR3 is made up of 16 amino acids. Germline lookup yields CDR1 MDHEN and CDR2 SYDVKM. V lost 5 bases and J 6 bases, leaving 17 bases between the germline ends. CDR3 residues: CASSPIRAAPNSPLHF. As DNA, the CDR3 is TGTGCCAGCAGTCCAATCCGGGCGGCCCCTAATTCACCCCTCCACTTT.

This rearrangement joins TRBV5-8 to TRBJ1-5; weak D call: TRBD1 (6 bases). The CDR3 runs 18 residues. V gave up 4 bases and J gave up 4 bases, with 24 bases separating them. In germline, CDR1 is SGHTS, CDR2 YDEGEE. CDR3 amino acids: CASSPSGAGLIWNQPQHF. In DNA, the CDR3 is TGTGCCAGCAGCCCATCAGGGGCAGGTCTAATATGGAATCAGCCCCAGCATTTT.

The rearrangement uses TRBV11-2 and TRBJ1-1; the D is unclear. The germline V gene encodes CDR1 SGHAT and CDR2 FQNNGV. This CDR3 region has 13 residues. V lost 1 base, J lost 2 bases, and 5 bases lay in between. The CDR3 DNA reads TGTGCCAGCAGCTTAGTCCCAAACACTGAAGCTTTCTTT. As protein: CASSLVPNTEAFF. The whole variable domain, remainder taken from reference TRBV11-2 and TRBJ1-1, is EAGVAQSPRYKIIEKRQSVAFWCNPISGHATLYWYQQILGQGPKLLIQFQNNGVVDDSQLPKDRFSAERLKGVDSTLKIQPAKLEDSAVYLCASSLVPNTEAFFGQGTRLTVV.

The CDR3 nucleotides read TGTGCCAGCAGTTTTACCCCCCAAGGTCGGCCCCAGCATTTT. Translated: CASSFTPQGRPQHF. This chain joins TRBV28 and TRBJ1-5; D not resolved. The V and J ends lost 3 bases and 9 bases respectively, with 15 bases between them. Germline V gene sequence: CDR1 MDHEN, CDR2 SYDVKM. This CDR3 has 14 amino acids.

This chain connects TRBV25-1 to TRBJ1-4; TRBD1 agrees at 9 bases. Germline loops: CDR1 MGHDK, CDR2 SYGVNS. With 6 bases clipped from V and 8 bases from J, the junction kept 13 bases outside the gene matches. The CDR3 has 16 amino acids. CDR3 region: CASSPDGGQGGEKLFF. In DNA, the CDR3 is TGTGCCAGCAGCCCGGATGGGGGACAGGGAGGCGAAAAACTGTTTTTT.

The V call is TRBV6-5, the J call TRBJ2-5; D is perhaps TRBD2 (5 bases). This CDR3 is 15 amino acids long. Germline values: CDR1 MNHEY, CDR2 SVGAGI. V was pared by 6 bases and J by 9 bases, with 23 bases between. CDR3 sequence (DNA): TGTGCCAGCAGATGGGAAGGTGAACTCGACGGGGCCCAGTACTTC. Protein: CASRWEGELDGAQYF.

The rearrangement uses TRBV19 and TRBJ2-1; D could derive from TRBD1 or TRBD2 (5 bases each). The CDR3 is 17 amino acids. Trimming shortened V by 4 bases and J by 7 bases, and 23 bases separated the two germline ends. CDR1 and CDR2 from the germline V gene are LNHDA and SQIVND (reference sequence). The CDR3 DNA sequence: TGTGCCAGTAGTACGGGCAGGGTGGGGAGTGGATGGAATGAGCAGTTCTTC. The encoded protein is CASSTGRVGSGWNEQFF. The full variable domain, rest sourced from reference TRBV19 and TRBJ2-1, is DGGITQSPKYLFRKEGQNVTLSCEQNLNHDAMYWYRQDPGQGLRLIYYSQIVNDFQKGDIAEGYSVSREKKESFPLTVTSAQKNPTAFYLCASSTGRVGSGWNEQFFGPGTRLTVL.

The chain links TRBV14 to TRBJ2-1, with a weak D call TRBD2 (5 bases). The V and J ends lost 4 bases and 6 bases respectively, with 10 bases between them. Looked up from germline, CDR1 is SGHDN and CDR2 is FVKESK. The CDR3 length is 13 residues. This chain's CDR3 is CASSLLGLNEQFF. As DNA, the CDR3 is TGTGCCAGCAGCCTTCTAGGACTCAATGAGCAGTTCTTC.

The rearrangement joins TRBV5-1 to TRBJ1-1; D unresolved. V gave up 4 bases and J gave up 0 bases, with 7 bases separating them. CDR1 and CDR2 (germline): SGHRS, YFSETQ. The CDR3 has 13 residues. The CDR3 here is CASSLEVNTEAFF. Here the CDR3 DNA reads TGCGCCAGCAGCCTTGAAGTGAACACTGAAGCTTTCTTT.

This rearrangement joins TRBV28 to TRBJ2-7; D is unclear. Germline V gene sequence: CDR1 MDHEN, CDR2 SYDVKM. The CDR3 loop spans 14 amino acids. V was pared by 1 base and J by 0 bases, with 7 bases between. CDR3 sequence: CASSLLGNSYEQYV. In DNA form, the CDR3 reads TGTGCCAGCAGTTTATTGGGAAACTCCTACGAGCAGTACGTC.

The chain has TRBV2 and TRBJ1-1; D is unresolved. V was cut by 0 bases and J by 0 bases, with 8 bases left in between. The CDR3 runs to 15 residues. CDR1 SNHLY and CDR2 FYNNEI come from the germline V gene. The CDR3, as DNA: TGTGCCAGCAGTGAAGCCAGACACTTGAACACTGAAGCTTTCTTT. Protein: CASSEARHLNTEAFF.

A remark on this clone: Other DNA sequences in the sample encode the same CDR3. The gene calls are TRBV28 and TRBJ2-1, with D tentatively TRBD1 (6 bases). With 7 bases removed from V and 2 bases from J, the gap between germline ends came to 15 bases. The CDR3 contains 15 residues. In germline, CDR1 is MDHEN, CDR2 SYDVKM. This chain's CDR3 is CASKFGRGTYNEQFF. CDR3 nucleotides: TGTGCCAGCAAGTTCGGCAGGGGAACCTACAATGAGCAGTTCTTC.

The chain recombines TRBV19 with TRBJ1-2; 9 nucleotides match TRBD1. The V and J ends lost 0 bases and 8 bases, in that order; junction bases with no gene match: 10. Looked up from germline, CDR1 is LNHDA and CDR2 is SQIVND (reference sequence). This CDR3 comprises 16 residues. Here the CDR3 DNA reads TGTGCCAGTAGTATAGATTACGGGACAGGGAGAGACGGCTACACCTTC. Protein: CASSIDYGTGRDGYTF.

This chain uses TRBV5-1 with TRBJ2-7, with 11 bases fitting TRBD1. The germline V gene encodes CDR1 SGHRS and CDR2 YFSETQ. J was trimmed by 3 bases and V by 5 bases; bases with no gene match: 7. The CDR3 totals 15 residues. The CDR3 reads CASRNGQGAGYEQYF. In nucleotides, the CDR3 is TGCGCCAGCAGGAACGGACAGGGGGCGGGCTACGAGCAGTACTTC.

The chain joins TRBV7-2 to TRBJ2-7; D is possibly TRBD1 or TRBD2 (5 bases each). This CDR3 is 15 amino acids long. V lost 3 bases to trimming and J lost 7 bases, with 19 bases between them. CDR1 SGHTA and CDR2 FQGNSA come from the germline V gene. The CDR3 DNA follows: TGTGCCAGCAGCTTGCAGTCTGGGGCCTCGGGGGAGCAGTACTTC. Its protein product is CASSLQSGASGEQYF. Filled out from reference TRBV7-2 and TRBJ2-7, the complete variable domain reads GAGVSQSPSNKVTEKGKDVELRCDPISGHTALYWYRQSLGQGLEFLIYFQGNSAPDKSGLPSDRFSAERTGGSVSTLTIQRTQQEDSAVYLCASSLQSGASGEQYFGPGTRLTVT.

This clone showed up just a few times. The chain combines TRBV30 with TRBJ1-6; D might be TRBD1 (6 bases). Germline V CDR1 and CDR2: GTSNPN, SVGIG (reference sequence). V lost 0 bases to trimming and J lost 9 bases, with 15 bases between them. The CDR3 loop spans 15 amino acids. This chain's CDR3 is CAWSVIGTKSSPLHF. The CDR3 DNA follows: TGTGCCTGGAGTGTTATCGGGACAAAGAGTTCACCCCTCCACTTT.